The 7 T cell receptor beta chains below were found in one sample sequenced in a study of blood T cells in healthy people across ages. Combining a sample-barcoded 5' primer with a J-beta primer mix, a second PCR ran for about 7 to 11 cycles. MiXCR was run by TCRdb on the 5' RACE reads, yielding one entry per CDR3 protein. The table lists fewer than 900,000 distinct CDR3 sequences, about half of them singletons, with around a third in the top ten. The sample comprised blood. These receptors were taken from a woman between 55 and 75 years old in good health.

The rearrangement uses TRBV6-6 and TRBJ2-7; 8 bases match TRBD2. V was pared by 2 bases and J by 6 bases, with 3 bases of the junction left unmatched. Germline lookup yields CDR1 MNHNY and CDR2 SVGAGI (reference sequence). The CDR3 length is 13 residues. The CDR3: CASSYALAGEQYF. DNA for the CDR3: TGTGCCAGCAGTTACGCCCTAGCGGGCGAGCAGTACTTC.

V and J are TRBV29-1 and TRBJ1-1, with D uncertain. The V and J ends lost 8 bases and 1 base respectively, with 11 bases between them. CDR1 SQVTM and CDR2 ANQGSEA come from the germline V gene. This CDR3 has 12 amino acids. The chain's CDR3 is CSIPIGNTEAFF. The CDR3 nucleotides are TGCAGCATTCCGATAGGGAACACTGAAGCTTTCTTT.

This chain links TRBV7-2 with TRBJ2-5; the D gene could be TRBD1 or TRBD2 (5 bases each). The CDR3 totals 15 residues. Germline V gives CDR1 SGHTA, CDR2 FQGNSA. V lost 1 base and J 11 bases, leaving 20 bases between the germline ends. The DNA of the CDR3 is TGTGCCAGCAGCTTAGAGGGGACCCAGTACAATGAGCAGTACTTC. This sequence encodes CASSLEGTQYNEQYF. The whole variable domain, filled in from reference TRBV7-2 and TRBJ2-5, reads GAGVSQSPSNKVTEKGKDVELRCDPISGHTALYWYRQSLGQGLEFLIYFQGNSAPDKSGLPSDRFSAERTGGSVSTLTIQRTQQEDSAVYLCASSLEGTQYNEQYFGPGTRLLVL.

The chain employs TRBV6-8 and TRBJ2-2; D might be TRBD2 (6 bases). The CDR3 totals 16 residues. V was pared by 4 bases and J by 7 bases, with 19 bases between. From germline, CDR1 is MNHGY and CDR2 SAAAGT. The DNA of the CDR3 is TGTGCCAGCAGTTCGTATGAGGACGGGAGCGACGGGGAGCTGTTTTTT. Amino acids: CASSSYEDGSDGELFF.

This clonotype was seen only a few times. The V call is TRBV4-3, the J call TRBJ2-5; unclear D gene. The CDR3 is 15 residues long. V was pared by 0 bases and J by 2 bases, with 10 bases between. From germline, CDR1 is LGHNA and CDR2 YSLEER. The CDR3 protein is CASSQDVVHQETQYF. CDR3 DNA sequence: TGCGCCAGCAGCCAAGATGTGGTTCATCAAGAGACCCAGTACTTC.

This chain joins TRBV2 and TRBJ2-3; 7 bases fit TRBD2. Unmatched junction bases numbered 8, after V lost 5 bases and J lost 6 bases. The CDR3 contains 14 residues. Germline CDR1 is SNHLY and CDR2 is FYNNEI. DNA for the CDR3: TGTGCCAGCAGTCGCGGGAGTCGTGGGGATACGCAGTATTTT. Its translation: CASSRGSRGDTQYF.

This clonotype was detected once. V usage is TRBV20-1 and J usage is TRBJ1-1; the match to TRBD1 covers 9 bases. CDR3 size: 14 residues. The J segment lost 0 bases and the V segment lost 6 bases, leaving 5 bases of the junction unmatched. Germline CDR1 reads DFQATT; CDR2 reads SNEGSKA (reference sequence). In DNA form, the CDR3 reads TGCAGTGCCCCCGGGACAGGGTTGAACACTGAAGCTTTCTTT. It specifies CSAPGTGLNTEAFF.